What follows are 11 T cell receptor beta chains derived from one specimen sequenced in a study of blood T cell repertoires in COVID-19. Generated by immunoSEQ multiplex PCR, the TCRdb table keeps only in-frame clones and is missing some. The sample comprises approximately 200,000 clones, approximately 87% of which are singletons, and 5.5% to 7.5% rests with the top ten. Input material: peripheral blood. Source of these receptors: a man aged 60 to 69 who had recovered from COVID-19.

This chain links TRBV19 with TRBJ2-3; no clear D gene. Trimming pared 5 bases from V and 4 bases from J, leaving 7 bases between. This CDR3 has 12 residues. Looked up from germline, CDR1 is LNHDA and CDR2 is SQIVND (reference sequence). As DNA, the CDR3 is TGTGCCAGTAGTGAGGTACCAGATACGCAGTATTTT. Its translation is CASSEVPDTQYF.

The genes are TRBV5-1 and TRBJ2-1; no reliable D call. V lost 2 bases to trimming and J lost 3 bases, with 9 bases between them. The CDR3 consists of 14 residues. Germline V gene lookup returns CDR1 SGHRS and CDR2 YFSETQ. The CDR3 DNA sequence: TGCGCCAGCAGCTTTAACACCTTCTACAATGAGCAGTTCTTC. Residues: CASSFNTFYNEQFF.

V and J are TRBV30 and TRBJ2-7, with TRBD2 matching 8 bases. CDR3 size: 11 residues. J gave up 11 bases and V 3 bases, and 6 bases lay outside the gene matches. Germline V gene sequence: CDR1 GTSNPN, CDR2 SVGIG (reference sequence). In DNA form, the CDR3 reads TGTGCCTGGAGGACCTCGGGGGGGGAGTACTTC. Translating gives CAWRTSGGEYF.

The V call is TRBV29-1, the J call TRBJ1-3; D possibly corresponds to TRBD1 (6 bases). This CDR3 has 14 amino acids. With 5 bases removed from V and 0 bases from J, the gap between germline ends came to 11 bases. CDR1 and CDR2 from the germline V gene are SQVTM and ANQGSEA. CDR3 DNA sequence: TGCAGCGTTACCTCACAGGGCTCTGGAAACACCATATATTTT. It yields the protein CSVTSQGSGNTIYF.

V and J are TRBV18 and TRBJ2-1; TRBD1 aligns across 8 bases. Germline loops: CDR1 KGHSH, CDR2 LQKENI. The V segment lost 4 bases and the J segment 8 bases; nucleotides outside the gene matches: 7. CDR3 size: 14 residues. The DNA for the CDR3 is TGTGCCAGCTCACGGGACAGGCTGGGGGATGAGCAGTTCTTC. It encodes CASSRDRLGDEQFF.

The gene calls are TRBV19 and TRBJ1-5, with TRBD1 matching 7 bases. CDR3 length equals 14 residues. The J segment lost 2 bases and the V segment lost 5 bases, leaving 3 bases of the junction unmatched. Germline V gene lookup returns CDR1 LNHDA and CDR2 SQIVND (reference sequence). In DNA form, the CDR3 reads TGTGCCAGTAGTGACAGGGTCGGCAATCAGCCCCAGCATTTT. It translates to CASSDRVGNQPQHF.

CDR3 in amino acids: CASSLRGDSGNTIYF. The CDR3 nucleotides read TGTGCCAGCAGCCTCCGGGGGGACTCTGGAAACACCATATATTTT. This sequence joins TRBV3-1 (or the pseudogene TRBV3-2) and TRBJ1-3; D is possibly TRBD1 (5 bases). The V end lost 4 bases, the J end lost 0 bases, and 10 bases lay between the germline ends. From germline, CDR1 is LGHDT and CDR2 YNNKEL (reference sequence). This CDR3 has 15 amino acids.

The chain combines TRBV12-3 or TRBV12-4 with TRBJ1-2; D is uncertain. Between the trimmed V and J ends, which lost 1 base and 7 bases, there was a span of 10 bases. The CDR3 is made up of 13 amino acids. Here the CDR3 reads CASSLGGDGGYTF. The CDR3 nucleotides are TGTGCCAGCAGTTTAGGAGGTGATGGTGGCTACACCTTC.

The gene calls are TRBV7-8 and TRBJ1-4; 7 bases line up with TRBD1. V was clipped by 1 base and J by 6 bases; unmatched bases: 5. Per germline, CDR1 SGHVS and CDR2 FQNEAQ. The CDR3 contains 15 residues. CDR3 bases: TGTGCCAGCAGCTTAGACAGGGGTTCGGATGAAAAACTGTTTTTT. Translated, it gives CASSLDRGSDEKLFF. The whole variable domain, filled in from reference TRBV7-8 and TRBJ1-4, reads GAGVSQSPRYKVAKRGQDVALRCDPISGHVSLFWYQQALGQGPEFLTYFQNEAQLDKSGLPSDRFFAERPEGSVSTLKIQRTQQEDSAVYLCASSLDRGSDEKLFFGSGTQLSVL.

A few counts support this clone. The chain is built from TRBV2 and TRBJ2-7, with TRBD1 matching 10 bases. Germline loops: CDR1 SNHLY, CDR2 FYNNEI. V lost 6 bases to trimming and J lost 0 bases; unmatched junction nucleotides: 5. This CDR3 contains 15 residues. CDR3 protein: CASSGRDRGSYEQYF. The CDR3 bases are TGTGCCAGCAGCGGCCGGGACAGGGGCTCCTACGAGCAGTACTTC.

CDR3 coding DNA: TGCGCCAGCAGCTTGGCGGGGTGGGGAGATCAGCCCCAGCATTTT. It is translated as CASSLAGWGDQPQHF. The rearrangement links TRBV5-1 to TRBJ1-5; D uncertain. The CDR3 runs to 15 residues. The V end was cut by 0 bases, the J end by 5 bases, with 12 bases between. CDR1 is SGHRS and CDR2 is YFSETQ in the germline V gene.